The clone carrying this T cell receptor beta chain was recorded many times. Its specificity is not known. This CDR3 contains 16 residues. V gave up 4 bases and J gave up 1 base, with 14 bases separating them. The germline gives CDR1 SGHTA, CDR2 FQGNSA. This sample is drawn from a study of T-cell reconstitution after alpha-beta-depleted transplantation in children. Broader study findings: One year post-transplant, T-cell counts and diversity were largely derived from T cells produced anew.

A library of TCRbeta sequences, prepared with unique molecular identifiers, was generated. Each CDR3 protein is one row after TCRdb ran MiXCR on the PCR reads. Counted here are approximately 650,000 distinct CDR3 sequences, 10% to 15% occurring once; the ten biggest clones make up 0.65% to 0.9%. This rearrangement joins TRBV7-2 to TRBJ2-1; either TRBD1 or TRBD2 may supply D (6 bases each). The material was PBMCs, obtained before TCRalphabeta/CD19-depleted stem cell transplant. This clonotype was sampled from a girl aged 2 to 10 with congenital amegakaryocytic thrombocytopenia, due to receive a stem cell transplant. CDR3 amino acids: CASSSGGGMSYNEQFF. The CDR3 DNA sequence: TGTGCCAGCAGCTCTGGGGGCGGGATGTCCTACAATGAGCAGTTCTTC.